This T cell receptor (beta chain) comes out of a study of beta chain features in type 1 diabetes. Post-sort purity exceeded 98% for all sorted populations. The isolated RNA, all of it, was reverse transcribed, so expressed TCRB transcripts were what got sequenced. Assay used: immunoSEQ multiplex PCR; TCRdb lists only in-frame clones, some missing. The profile shows 400,000 or so clones, approximately 12% of them singletons. V was shortened by 7 bases and J by 4 bases, with 16 bases between the two germline ends. This CDR3 is built from 14 residues. General study results and limits: TCRB repertoires of naive, central memory and Treg cells appeared more similar among patients than among healthy donors. Within each of all four CD4+ subsets, Type 1 diabetes patients had TCRB CDR3s that were moderately but significantly shorter. cDNA-based reads could over-represent cells with high TCR expression. A potential PCR bias toward shorter templates would be equal in patient and control samples.

Points on this clone: Antigen specificity is unknown.

The gene calls are TRBV23-1 and TRBJ1-2; tentative D call: TRBD1 (6 bases). TRBV23-1 is an open reading frame, and its role is uncertain. The source is a woman aged 18 to 35 with type 1 diabetes. The sample comprised naive CD4+ T cells from blood. In DNA, the CDR3 is TGCGCCAGCACCCAAAGGGGGGGTAGCTATGGCTACACCTTC. Translating it yields CASTQRGGSYGYTF.